A single sample is the source of the 6 T cell receptor beta chains below, sequenced in a study of identifying expanded T cells in peripheral blood. Data came from immunoSEQ multiplex PCR; TCRdb stores just in-frame clones and leaves some out. The sample lists some 81,000 clones; just under 85% were seen once. Sequenced: blood. The receptors stem from a person aged 18 to 75 in good health.

V usage is TRBV28 and J usage is TRBJ1-2, with D possibly being TRBD1 (5 bases). CDR1 MDHEN and CDR2 SYDVKM come from the germline V gene. The germline V and J ends were trimmed by 1 base and 7 bases, with 25 bases remaining between them. This CDR3 region has 18 residues. CDR3 loop: CASSLFETVVHLLGGYTF. CDR3 nucleotide sequence: TGTGCCAGCAGTTTATTTGAGACAGTAGTTCATCTCCTCGGTGGCTACACCTTC.

This clone came up a few times. This chain uses TRBV27 with TRBJ1-5; TRBD1 is a possible D gene (6 bases). CDR1 is MNHEY and CDR2 is SMNVEV in the germline V gene (reference sequence). This CDR3 contains 17 residues. Trimming stripped 6 bases from V and 12 bases from J, with 30 bases between. The CDR3 loop is CASSASSRDIQRGGQHF. CDR3 DNA sequence: TGTGCCAGCAGCGCCAGCAGCCGGGACATCCAAAGGGGGGGCCAGCATTTT.

This sequence joins TRBV7-3 and TRBJ2-2; tentatively, D is TRBD1 or TRBD2 (5 bases each). Trimming shortened V by 5 bases and J by 6 bases, and 25 bases separated the two germline ends. Germline CDR1 SGHTA, CDR2 FQGTGA. The CDR3 sequence is 18 residues long. In DNA, the CDR3 is TGTGCCAGCAGCCCTTTCGATTTGGGACGGCCGGTTGCCGGGGAGCTGTTTTTT. The encoded protein is CASSPFDLGRPVAGELFF. Filled out from reference TRBV7-3 and TRBJ2-2, the complete variable domain reads GAGVSQTPSNKVTEKGKYVELRCDPISGHTALYWYRQSLGQGPEFLIYFQGTGAADDSGLPNDRFFAVRPEGSVSTLKIQRTERGDSAVYLCASSPFDLGRPVAGELFFGEGSRLTVL.

V gene TRBV7-3 combines with J gene TRBJ2-2; D gene unclear. The CDR3 length is 14 residues. CDR1 is SGHTA and CDR2 is FQGTGA in the germline V gene. Trimming stripped 5 bases from V and 6 bases from J, with 13 bases between. CDR3 amino acids: CASSADDFSGELFF. The CDR3 nucleotides are TGTGCCAGCAGCGCAGACGATTTCTCCGGGGAGCTGTTTTTT. Combining the CDR3 with reference TRBV7-3 and TRBJ2-2 gives the whole variable domain GAGVSQTPSNKVTEKGKYVELRCDPISGHTALYWYRQSLGQGPEFLIYFQGTGAADDSGLPNDRFFAVRPEGSVSTLKIQRTERGDSAVYLCASSADDFSGELFFGEGSRLTVL.

The chain recombines TRBV28 with TRBJ2-3; the D gene could be TRBD1 or TRBD2 (5 bases each). CDR3 length: 14 amino acids. Trimming took off 6 bases at V and 3 bases at J, with 13 bases between the two ends. Germline lookup yields CDR1 MDHEN and CDR2 SYDVKM. The CDR3 sequence: CASSPYGGTDTQYF. CDR3 nucleotides: TGTGCCAGCAGCCCCTATGGGGGTACAGATACGCAGTATTTT.

This clone showed up just a few times. The rearrangement links TRBV2 to TRBJ2-7; no firm D call. This CDR3 spans 13 amino acids. V shed 2 bases and J shed 7 bases, with 12 bases lying between them. Germline V gene lookup returns CDR1 SNHLY and CDR2 FYNNEI. Written as DNA, the CDR3 is TGTGCCAGCAGTGAACGGCGGAGTGGGGAGCAGTACTTC. Translating it yields CASSERRSGEQYF. The entire variable domain, with the rest obtained from reference TRBV2 and TRBJ2-7, is as follows: EPEVTQTPSHQVTQMGQEVILRCVPISNHLYFYWYRQILGQKVEFLVSFYNNEISEKSEIFDDQFSVERPDGSNFTLKIRSTKLEDSAMYFCASSERRSGEQYFGPGTRLTVT.